This record concerns one TCR beta chain sequence. This CDR3 is 14 amino acids long. Trimming took 2 bases from V and 4 from J; bases not matched to a gene: 4. Germline CDR1 reads MNHNS; CDR2 reads SASEGT. TCRdb keeps only in-frame clones here, not all; method: immunoSEQ multiplex PCR. The table shows roughly 86,000 clones, with just over 90% occurring only once. The data derive from a study of control samples from healthy donors and cancer patients. This chain joins TRBV6-1 and TRBJ1-1; 7 bases line up with TRBD1. This receptor was identified in a woman in her twenties or thirties in good health. The sample was blood. In DNA form, the CDR3 reads TGTGCCAGCAGTGAACAGGGGGGTGGCACTGAAGCTTTCTTT. Translation: CASSEQGGGTEAFF.